These 21 T cell receptor beta chains were sequenced from one sample in a study of cytomegalovirus exposure and HLA in healthy donors. 13 Jbeta primers and 60 Vbeta primers were used for the PCR. Here immunoSEQ multiplex PCR was the method, and the copy in TCRdb shows in-frame clones only, minus some. The sample lists approximately 24,000 clones; almost 70% were seen once. Sequenced material: PBMCs. Receptor source: a woman in her 50s in good health and CMV-seronegative.

This chain connects TRBV10-1 to TRBJ1-2; D gene ambiguous. The CDR3 loop spans 12 amino acids. Trimming pared 8 bases from V and 4 bases from J, leaving 11 bases between. CDR1 is WNHNN and CDR2 is SYGVQD in the germline V gene (reference sequence). In nucleotides, the CDR3 is TGCGCCAGCCACCGAGGAGGCTATGGCTACACCTTC. As protein: CASHRGGYGYTF.

V is TRBV6-1 and J is TRBJ2-7; a weak D match, TRBD1 (7 bases). Germline CDR1 and CDR2: MNHNS and SASEGT. CDR3 size: 15 residues. V gave up 4 bases and J gave up 4 bases, with 17 bases separating them. The CDR3 sequence is CASSVQQGSGYEQYF. DNA of the CDR3: TGTGCCAGCAGTGTACAACAGGGGAGCGGGTACGAGCAGTACTTC.

This clone was detected a few times. The chain recombines TRBV5-1 with TRBJ1-6; possible D gene TRBD1, 5 bases. CDR1 SGHRS and CDR2 YFSETQ come from the germline V gene. This CDR3 has 12 amino acids. V was clipped by 2 bases and J by 8 bases, with 5 bases between them. The CDR3 nucleotides read TGCGCCAGCAGCTTACAGGATTCACCCCTCCACTTT. It specifies CASSLQDSPLHF.

The J gene is TRBJ1-6, the V gene TRBV30, with TRBD1 identical over 8 bases. The CDR3 length is 15 residues. Germline trimming cut 3 bases from V and 6 bases from J; bases unmatched to any gene: 7. Germline values: CDR1 GTSNPN, CDR2 SVGIG (reference sequence). The CDR3: CAWSGRGQINSPLHF. The CDR3 nucleotides are TGTGCCTGGAGCGGCAGGGGGCAAATTAATTCACCCCTCCACTTT.

The CDR3 region has the DNA TGCGCCAGCACCTCCCTGGGCAACACTGAAGCTTTCTTT. Its translation is CASTSLGNTEAFF. The chain combines TRBV5-1 with TRBJ1-1; the D is unclear. Trimming removed 6 bases at V and 2 bases at J, with 11 bases between. CDR3 length: 13 amino acids. Germline V gene data show CDR1 as SGHRS and CDR2 as YFSETQ.

In this sample, this clone turned up a few times. The J gene is TRBJ2-3, the V gene TRBV15; 8 bases are a match to TRBD1. CDR1 and CDR2 from the germline V gene are LNHNV and YYDKDF (reference sequence). The trim removed 5 bases at V and 2 bases at J, leaving 3 bases unmatched. This CDR3 contains 14 residues. The CDR3: CATSSDRVTDTQYF. In nucleotides, the CDR3 is TGTGCCACCAGCTCGGACAGGGTCACAGATACGCAGTATTTT. Complete variable domain (other parts from reference TRBV15 and TRBJ2-3): DAMVIQNPRYQVTQFGKPVTLSCSQTLNHNVMYWYQQKSSQAPKLLFHYYDKDFNNEADTPDNFQSRRPNTSFCFLDIRSPGLGDTAMYLCATSSDRVTDTQYFGPGTRLTVL.

In this sample, this clone turned up a few times. The CDR3 sequence: CASSSGQSTEAFF. The CDR3 region has the DNA TGCGCCAGCAGCTCAGGACAGAGCACTGAAGCTTTCTTT. The genes are TRBV5-1 and TRBJ1-1, with D possibly being TRBD1 (6 bases). The CDR3 is made up of 13 amino acids. Germline lookup yields CDR1 SGHRS and CDR2 YFSETQ. Trimming stripped 3 bases from V and 4 bases from J, with 10 bases between.

This sequence joins TRBV4-2 and TRBJ2-4; the match to TRBD2 covers 7 bases. Germline assignment: CDR1 LGHNA and CDR2 YNFKEQ. J lost 0 bases, V lost 0 bases, and 8 bases had no gene match. This CDR3 region has 18 residues. The DNA for the CDR3 is TGTGCCAGCAGCCAAGATCGGGGGGAGGTCTTAGCCAAAAACATTCAGTACTTC. Protein product: CASSQDRGEVLAKNIQYF.

The chain joins TRBV12-5 to TRBJ2-5; 7 bases are a match to TRBD1. The germline V gene has CDR1 LGHNT and CDR2 FRNRAP. The CDR3 sequence is 15 residues long. V was pared by 1 base and J by 5 bases, with 7 bases of the junction left unmatched. The CDR3: CASGLGNRGQETQYF. The CDR3 coding sequence is TGTGCTAGTGGTTTGGGGAACAGGGGACAGGAGACCCAGTACTTC.

This clone was seen once. The chain has TRBV6-5 and TRBJ1-1, with D maybe TRBD1 (6 bases). V dropped 6 bases and J dropped 1 base, with 12 bases sitting between them. CDR1 MNHEY and CDR2 SVGAGI come from the germline V gene. The CDR3 has 14 residues. The CDR3 nucleotides read TGTGCCAGCAGACCCGGGACACAGAACACTGAAGCTTTCTTT. Its translation is CASRPGTQNTEAFF.

V gene TRBV29-1 combines with J gene TRBJ1-2; 8 nucleotides match TRBD1. Germline CDR1 and CDR2: SQVTM and ANQGSEA. The J segment lost 8 bases and the V segment lost 6 bases, leaving 8 bases of the junction unmatched. The CDR3 is 12 amino acids. CDR3 amino acids: CSVAGQGIGYTF. The CDR3 bases are TGCAGCGTCGCTGGACAGGGAATCGGCTACACCTTC. Full variable domain (rest looked up from reference TRBV29-1 and TRBJ1-2): SAVISQKPSRDICQRGTSLTIQCQVDSQVTMMFWYRQQPGQSLTLIATANQGSEATYESGFVIDKFPISRPNLTFSTLTVSNMSPEDSSIYLCSVAGQGIGYTFGSGTRLTVV.

The rearrangement links TRBV28 to TRBJ2-5, with D perhaps matching TRBD2 (6 bases). Germline V lookup: CDR1 MDHEN, CDR2 SYDVKM. The CDR3 length is 14 residues. The V end was cut by 7 bases, the J end by 6 bases, with 18 bases between. The CDR3 spells CASISSGKEKTQYF. In DNA form, the CDR3 reads TGTGCCAGCATTAGTAGCGGAAAAGAGAAGACCCAGTACTTC.

The chain combines TRBV29-1 with TRBJ1-1; possible D gene TRBD1, 5 bases. Germline values: CDR1 SQVTM, CDR2 ANQGSEA. V dropped 4 bases and J dropped 2 bases, with 11 bases sitting between them. CDR3 length equals 13 residues. CDR3 amino acids: CSVGVTGNTEAFF. The CDR3 DNA sequence: TGCAGCGTTGGAGTCACAGGCAACACTGAAGCTTTCTTT.

The gene calls are TRBV29-1 and TRBJ2-1; D may be TRBD2 (6 bases). Trimming took off 4 bases at V and 5 bases at J, with 18 bases between the two ends. This CDR3 spans 15 amino acids. The germline V gene encodes CDR1 SQVTM and CDR2 ANQGSEA. Written as DNA, the CDR3 is TGCAGCGTTGTAACTAGCTCCGTGGGTAACAATGAGCAGTTCTTC. Its protein is CSVVTSSVGNNEQFF.

J is TRBJ1-5 and V is TRBV25-1; 9 bases map to TRBD1. CDR3 length equals 16 residues. V trimming: 3 bases; J trimming: 5 bases; junction bases outside the gene matches: 8. Germline V gene lookup returns CDR1 MGHDK and CDR2 SYGVNS. This CDR3 is CASSEETGGYDQPQHF. The CDR3 DNA is TGTGCCAGCAGTGAGGAGACAGGGGGGTACGATCAGCCCCAGCATTTT.

The chain recombines TRBV29-1 with TRBJ2-5; D ambiguous. Germline CDR1 and CDR2: SQVTM and ANQGSEA. The germline V and J ends were trimmed by 7 bases and 7 bases, with 19 bases remaining between them. The CDR3 is 13 amino acids. CDR3: CSAPGPPELTQYF. The DNA of the CDR3 is TGCAGCGCCCCTGGTCCGCCGGAGTTGACCCAGTACTTC.

The rearrangement links TRBV4-2 to TRBJ1-4; the D is unclear. Germline-derived CDR1 and CDR2 are LGHNA and YNFKEQ. The CDR3 spans 16 residues. V lost 1 base and J 8 bases, leaving 17 bases between the germline ends. The CDR3 loop is CASSQVPTQAGEKLFF. CDR3 nucleotides: TGTGCCAGCAGCCAAGTCCCCACGCAGGCGGGGGAAAAACTGTTTTTT.

The rearrangement links TRBV5-6 to TRBJ1-6; D gene ambiguous. CDR1 SGHDT and CDR2 YYEEEE come from the germline V gene. Trimming removed 2 bases from V and 8 bases from J, with 14 bases in between. The length of the CDR3 is 15 residues. CDR3: CASSFGRNGDSPLHF. The CDR3 DNA is TGTGCCAGCAGCTTCGGTAGAAACGGGGATTCACCCCTCCACTTT.

This clone appeared once. V is TRBV29-1 and J is TRBJ2-1, with a tentative D call TRBD2 (5 bases). This CDR3 is 12 amino acids long. V dropped 3 bases and J dropped 9 bases, with 12 bases sitting between them. The germline V gene has CDR1 SQVTM and CDR2 ANQGSEA. CDR3 DNA sequence: TGCAGCGTTGAGGGTCGAGGGATTGAGCAGTTCTTC. Translated: CSVEGRGIEQFF.

The rearrangement joins TRBV5-4 to TRBJ2-2, with D possibly matching TRBD2 (5 bases). This CDR3 comprises 16 residues. Trimming pared 0 bases from V and 3 bases from J, leaving 12 bases between. Germline-derived CDR1 and CDR2 are SGHNT and YYREEE (reference sequence). DNA of the CDR3: TGTGCCAGCAGCTTGGGGCGGGTAGCGTACACCGGGGAGCTGTTTTTT. This translates into CASSLGRVAYTGELFF.

J is TRBJ1-2 and V is TRBV10-3, with D perhaps matching TRBD1 (6 bases). CDR3 size: 12 residues. V was shortened by 3 bases and J by 7 bases, with 9 bases between the two germline ends. Germline loops: CDR1 ENHRY, CDR2 SYGVKD. CDR3 sequence: CAISDGTTGYTF. Here the CDR3 DNA reads TGTGCCATCAGTGATGGGACAACTGGCTACACCTTC.